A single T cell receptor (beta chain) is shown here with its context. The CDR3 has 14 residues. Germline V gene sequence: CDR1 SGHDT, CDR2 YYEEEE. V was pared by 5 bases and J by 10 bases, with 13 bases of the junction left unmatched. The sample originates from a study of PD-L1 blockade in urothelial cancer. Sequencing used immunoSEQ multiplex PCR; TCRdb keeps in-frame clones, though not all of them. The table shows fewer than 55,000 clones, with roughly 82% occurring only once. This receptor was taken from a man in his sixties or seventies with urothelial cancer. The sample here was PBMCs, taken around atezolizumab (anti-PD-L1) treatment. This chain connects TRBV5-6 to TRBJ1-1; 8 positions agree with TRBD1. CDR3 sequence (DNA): TGTGCCAGCAGTTTGACAGGGGAGGTTTATGGAGCTTTCTTT. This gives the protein CASSLTGEVYGAFF. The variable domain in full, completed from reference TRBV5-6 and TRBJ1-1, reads DAGVTQSPTHLIKTRGQQVTLRCSPKSGHDTVSWYQQALGQGPQFIFQYYEEEERQRGNFPDRFSGHQFPNYSSELNVNALLLGDSALYLCASSLTGEVYGAFFGQGTRLTVV.